This T cell receptor beta chain was sequenced during a study of blood T cell repertoires in COVID-19. The CDR3 covers 16 residues. Trimming removed 0 bases from V and 2 bases from J; junction bases left unmatched: 6. Germline CDR1 is KGHSH and CDR2 is LQKENI. Assay: immunoSEQ multiplex PCR; the TCRdb copy retains only in-frame clones and omits some. Here the sample spans 250,000 to 350,000 clones, around nine tenths being singletons. The sequenced sample was peripheral blood. The chain uses TRBV18 and TRBJ2-5; 7 bases line up with TRBD1. The sequence derives from a woman aged 25 to 39 with COVID-19, enrolled during active disease. CDR3 bases: TGTGCCAGCTCACCACCGACTACGACAGGGCAAGAGACCCAGTACTTC. Amino acid sequence: CASSPPTTTGQETQYF.